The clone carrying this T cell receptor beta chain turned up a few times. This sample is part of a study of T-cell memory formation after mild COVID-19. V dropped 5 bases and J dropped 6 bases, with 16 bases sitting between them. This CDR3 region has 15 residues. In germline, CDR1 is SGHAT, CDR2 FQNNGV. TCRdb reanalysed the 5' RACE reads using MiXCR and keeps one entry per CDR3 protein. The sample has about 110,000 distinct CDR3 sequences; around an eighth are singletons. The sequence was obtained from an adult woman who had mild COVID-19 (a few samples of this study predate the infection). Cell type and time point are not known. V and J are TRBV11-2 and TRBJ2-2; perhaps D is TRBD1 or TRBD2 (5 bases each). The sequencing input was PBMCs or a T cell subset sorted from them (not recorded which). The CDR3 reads CASSPPLGVAGELFF. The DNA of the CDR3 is TGTGCCAGCAGCCCCCCTTTGGGGGTGGCCGGGGAGCTGTTTTTT.